This T cell receptor beta chain was sequenced during a study of T cells in Graves' hyperthyroidism and ophthalmopathy. Study-wide context: Specimen type is peripheral blood, collected at initial diagnosis prior to any treatment. The study, taken as a whole, reports: Median prediction lead before ophthalmopathy onset was about 6.7 months with the model.

The TCR beta CDR3 regions underwent amplification using RNA transcripts as the source. When the TCR CDR3 underwent first-round RT-PCR, the HTBI primer set was used. TCRdb redid the calling of the multiplex PCR reads with MiXCR, one entry per CDR3 protein. The sample comprises hundreds of thousands of distinct CDR3 sequences, about 15% of which are singletons, and about 4% rests with the top ten. This clonotype has at least ten counts. Its antigen is unidentified. Between the trimmed V and J ends, which lost 4 bases and 4 bases, there was a span of 11 bases. This CDR3 has 13 residues. Germline V gene sequence: CDR1 SGHRS, CDR2 YFSETQ. Based on clinical symptoms, serum thyroxine and TRAb, thyroid ultrasound and orbital computed tomography, diagnoses were reached. The PBMCs studied were ones that came from about 9.9 ml fresh peripheral blood.

Sequencing used blood. This sequence was found in a woman in her forties with Graves' ophthalmopathy. This chain links TRBV5-1 with TRBJ1-2; D is unresolved. The DNA of the CDR3 is TGCGCCAGCAGCCGCCGGTCAGGCTATGGCTACACCTTC. Its translation is CASSRRSGYGYTF.